This passage covers 16 T cell receptor beta chains from one sample sequenced in a study of shared clonotypes between healthy human individuals (dated by TCRdb to between 2020 and 2021). The receptor library was made with the immunoSEQ multiplex PCR assay. TCRdb's version of the immuneACCESS table is confined to in-frame rearrangements and falls short of the full clone set. An unresolved V gene accounts for under half of the shortfall where checked; the remainder is of unknown origin. The sample records some 2,100,000 clones, approximately 94% of which are singletons. Approximately 0.13% of the sample is in the top ten clones. Sequenced input: naive CD4+ T cells sorted from blood. What this sample's cell subset or site label stands for: CD45RA+ positively selected. These receptor sequences come from a man aged 18 to 35 in good health.

J is TRBJ2-3 and V is TRBV2; D call uncertain. Germline CDR1 reads SNHLY; CDR2 reads FYNNEI. The CDR3 loop spans 12 amino acids. The V end lost 6 bases, the J end lost 5 bases, and 9 bases lay between the germline ends. The CDR3 loop is CASSGSRDTQYF. For the CDR3, the DNA is TGTGCCAGCAGCGGGTCTAGAGATACGCAGTATTTT.

The J gene is TRBJ2-7, the V gene TRBV7-2; the match to TRBD2 covers 10 bases. Germline-derived CDR1 and CDR2 are SGHTA and FQGNSA. The CDR3 totals 15 residues. The J segment lost 3 bases and the V segment lost 5 bases, leaving 7 bases of the junction unmatched. In DNA form, the CDR3 reads TGTGCCAGCAGCCCCTCCGGGACTAGCGTCTACGAGCAGTACTTC. Translation: CASSPSGTSVYEQYF.

In its sample, this clone was seen a few times. The chain is built from TRBV9 and TRBJ1-2; weak D call: TRBD1 (5 bases). The CDR3 contains 14 residues. Trimming pared 4 bases from V and 8 bases from J, leaving 18 bases between. Germline CDR1 and CDR2: SGDLS and YYNGEE. The CDR3 DNA follows: TGTGCCAGCAGCCGAGGTGACAGCTTAAGGGGCTACACCTTC. Translated, it gives CASSRGDSLRGYTF.

The gene calls are TRBV18 and TRBJ1-1, with a possible D match to TRBD1 (6 bases). V lost 3 bases to trimming and J lost 3 bases, with 17 bases between them. Germline-derived CDR1 and CDR2 are KGHSH and LQKENI. The CDR3 runs to 16 residues. CDR3 bases: TGTGCCAGCTCACCTCAAACAGGGATTGTGGACACTGAAGCTTTCTTT. Protein sequence: CASSPQTGIVDTEAFF.

In regard to this clone: Other DNA sequences in the sample encode the same CDR3. The chain is built from TRBV7-8 and TRBJ1-6, with unresolved D. Germline V gives CDR1 SGHVS, CDR2 FQNEAQ. This CDR3 has 12 amino acids. V gave up 1 base and J gave up 7 bases, with 2 bases separating them. The CDR3 nucleotides read TGTGCCAGCAGCTTAGTGAATTCACCCCTCCACTTT. It translates to CASSLVNSPLHF.

CDR3 bases: TGTGCCAGCAGTTTTAGGCGGGCCAGCTCCTACGAGCAGTACTTC. It yields the protein CASSFRRASSYEQYF. This chain uses TRBV28 with TRBJ2-7; tentatively, D is TRBD2 (5 bases). V dropped 3 bases and J dropped 0 bases, with 12 bases sitting between them. The germline CDR1 and CDR2 sequences are MDHEN and SYDVKM. The CDR3 has 15 amino acids.

V and J are TRBV9 and TRBJ2-3; possibly TRBD2 for D (7 bases). The CDR3 sequence is 16 residues long. Trimming left V 4 bases short and J 0 bases short, with 15 bases between. The V gene's germline CDR1 is SGDLS and CDR2 YYNGEE. The CDR3: CASSPLGGRSTDTQYF. Written as DNA, the CDR3 is TGTGCCAGCAGCCCTTTGGGGGGGCGAAGCACAGATACGCAGTATTTT.

The J gene is TRBJ2-2, the V gene TRBV4-1; TRBD1 is a possible D gene (6 bases). CDR3 length: 15 residues. Germline CDR1 and CDR2: MGHRA and YSYEKL. Trimming left V 4 bases short and J 3 bases short, with 12 bases between. CDR3 in amino acids: CASSPGAHDTGELFF. The CDR3 nucleotides read TGCGCCAGCAGCCCAGGGGCACACGACACCGGGGAGCTGTTTTTT.

The chain employs TRBV25-1 and TRBJ2-3; D is uncertain. Germline CDR1 and CDR2: MGHDK and SYGVNS. The CDR3 contains 15 residues. Trimming removed 1 base from V and 2 bases from J, with 10 bases in between. CDR3 region: CASSESLVITDTQYF. CDR3 coding DNA: TGTGCCAGCAGTGAATCATTAGTAATCACAGATACGCAGTATTTT.

The rearrangement joins TRBV9 to TRBJ2-1; tentative D call: TRBD2 (5 bases). V was pared by 5 bases and J by 8 bases, with 23 bases between. This CDR3 is built from 16 residues. The germline gives CDR1 SGDLS, CDR2 YYNGEE. CDR3 in amino acids: CASRPPADGVKDEQFF. The CDR3, as DNA: TGTGCCAGCAGACCCCCTGCTGACGGGGTTAAGGATGAGCAGTTCTTC.

CDR3 nucleotides: TGTGCCAGCAGTGAGGCGGGACGGGGCTACACCTTC. Protein product: CASSEAGRGYTF. The rearrangement links TRBV6-4 to TRBJ1-2; possibly TRBD1 for D (5 bases). Germline V lookup: CDR1 MRHNA, CDR2 SNTAGT. The length of the CDR3 is 12 residues. Between the trimmed V and J ends, which lost 3 bases and 8 bases, there was a span of 10 bases.

The V gene is TRBV7-9, the J gene TRBJ1-4; 9 bases agree with TRBD1. The CDR3 totals 14 residues. The V gene end was trimmed by 5 bases and the J gene end by 6 bases; junction bases not matched to a gene: 4. Germline loops: CDR1 SEHNR, CDR2 FQNEAQ (reference sequence). The CDR3 region is CASSGQGKDEKLFF. DNA for the CDR3: TGTGCCAGCAGCGGACAGGGGAAGGATGAAAAACTGTTTTTT.

The chain combines TRBV29-1 with TRBJ1-6; D is possibly TRBD1 (5 bases). V gave up 5 bases and J gave up 5 bases, with 10 bases separating them. The CDR3 runs to 13 residues. CDR1 is SQVTM and CDR2 is ANQGSEA in the germline V gene. The CDR3 loop reads CSVTGGNNSPLHF. The CDR3 region has the DNA TGCAGCGTTACCGGGGGAAATAATTCACCCCTCCACTTT.

This chain connects TRBV10-3 to TRBJ2-5; D may be TRBD1 (7 bases). Germline lookup yields CDR1 ENHRY and CDR2 SYGVKD. Trimming cost V 0 bases and J 3 bases, with 11 bases left between them. The CDR3 length is 15 residues. CDR3 sequence (DNA): TGTGCCATCAGTGAGTCGACCAGGGGGGAAGAGACCCAGTACTTC. Encoded protein: CAISESTRGEETQYF.

The chain couples TRBV4-1 to TRBJ1-5; D gene unclear. In germline, CDR1 is MGHRA, CDR2 YSYEKL. Deletions cut 1 base from V and 3 bases from J, with 4 bases between. The CDR3 sequence is 13 residues long. As DNA, the CDR3 is TGCGCCAGCAGCCAAGGTCTCAATCAGCCCCAGCATTTT. It specifies CASSQGLNQPQHF.

The chain combines TRBV5-1 with TRBJ1-4; possibly TRBD1 for D (6 bases). Germline-derived CDR1 and CDR2 are SGHRS and YFSETQ. This CDR3 is 14 amino acids long. V lost 2 bases to trimming and J lost 8 bases, with 13 bases between them. CDR3 loop: CASSFGDTYEKLFF. The CDR3 DNA reads TGCGCCAGCAGCTTCGGGGACACGTACGAAAAACTGTTTTTT.